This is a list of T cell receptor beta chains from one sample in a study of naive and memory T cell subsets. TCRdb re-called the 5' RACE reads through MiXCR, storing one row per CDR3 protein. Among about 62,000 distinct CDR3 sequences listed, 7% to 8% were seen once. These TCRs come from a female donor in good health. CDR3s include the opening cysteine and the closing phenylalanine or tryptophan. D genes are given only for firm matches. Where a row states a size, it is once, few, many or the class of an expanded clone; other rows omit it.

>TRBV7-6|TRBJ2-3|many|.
CASSLSGSTDTQYF
TGTGCCAGCAGCTTATCGGGCAGCACAGATACGCAGTATTTT
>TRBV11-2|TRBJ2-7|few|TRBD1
CASSQIRDSLYEQYF
TGTGCCAGCAGCCAAATCCGGGACAGTCTCTACGAGCAGTACTTC
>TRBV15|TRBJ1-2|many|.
CATTQPTGTALFYGYTF
TGTGCCACCACCCAACCGACGGGGACGGCGCTTTTCTATGGCTACACCTTC
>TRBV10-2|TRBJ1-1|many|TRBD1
CASREQGNLEAFF
TGCGCCAGCAGAGAACAGGGGAATCTTGAAGCTTTCTTT
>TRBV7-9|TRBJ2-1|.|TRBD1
CASSWTGIEQFF
TGTGCCAGCAGCTGGACAGGGATTGAGCAGTTCTTC
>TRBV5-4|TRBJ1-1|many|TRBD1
CASSLPPGQGSNTEAFF
TGTGCCAGCAGCTTGCCGCCGGGACAGGGGTCCAACACTGAAGCTTTCTTT
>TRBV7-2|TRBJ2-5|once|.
CASGFVGASQETQYF
TGTGCCAGCGGCTTTGTCGGGGCCTCCCAAGAGACCCAGTACTTC
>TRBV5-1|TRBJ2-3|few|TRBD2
CASSLGGTSSSTDTQYF
TGCGCCAGCAGCTTGGGAGGGACTAGCTCGAGCACAGATACGCAGTATTTT
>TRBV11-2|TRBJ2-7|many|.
CASSKGHSSYEQYF
TGTGCCAGCAGCAAGGGACACTCGTCCTACGAGCAGTACTTC
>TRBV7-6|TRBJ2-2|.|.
CASSLVGQGGTGELFF
TGTGCCAGCAGCTTAGTCGGGCAGGGAGGCACCGGGGAGCTGTTTTTT
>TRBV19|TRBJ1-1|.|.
CASSWGAVGTEAFF
TGTGCCAGTTCGTGGGGGGCCGTAGGCACTGAAGCTTTCTTT
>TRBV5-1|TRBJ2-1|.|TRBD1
CASSSRDRGYNEQFF
TGCGCCAGCAGCTCCCGGGACAGGGGCTACAATGAGCAGTTCTTC
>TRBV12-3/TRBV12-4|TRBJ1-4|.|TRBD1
CASSLEPGGREKLFF
TGTGCCAGCAGTTTAGAGCCAGGGGGTCGAGAAAAACTGTTTTTT
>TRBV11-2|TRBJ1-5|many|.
CASSPGRSNQPQHF
TGTGCCAGCAGCCCAGGACGGAGCAATCAGCCCCAGCATTTT
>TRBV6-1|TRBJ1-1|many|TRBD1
CASSEQGARGTEAFF
TGTGCCAGCAGTGAGCAGGGGGCTAGGGGCACTGAAGCTTTCTTT
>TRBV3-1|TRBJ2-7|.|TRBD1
CASSSWDREEVQYF
TGTGCCAGCAGCTCCTGGGACAGGGAGGAAGTGCAGTACTTC
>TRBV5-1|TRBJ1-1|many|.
CASSLVANTEAFF
TGCGCCAGCAGCTTGGTAGCGAACACTGAAGCTTTCTTT
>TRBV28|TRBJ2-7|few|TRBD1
CASSHGTAGQYF
TGTGCCAGCAGTCACGGGACAGCAGGGCAGTACTTC
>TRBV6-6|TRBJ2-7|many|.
CASSHHSGPPYEQYF
TGTGCCAGCAGCCACCACTCGGGCCCCCCCTACGAGCAGTACTTC
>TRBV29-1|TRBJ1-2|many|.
CSVEYYRAGGYTF
TGCAGCGTTGAATACTACAGGGCGGGTGGCTACACCTTC
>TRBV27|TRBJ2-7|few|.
CASSFQGIPLYEQYF
TGTGCCAGCAGTTTCCAGGGGATCCCCCTTTACGAGCAGTACTTC
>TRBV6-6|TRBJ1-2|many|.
CASSYGGNYGYTF
TGTGCCAGCAGTTACGGGGGGAACTATGGCTACACCTTC
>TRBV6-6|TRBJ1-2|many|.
CASSPGAYGYTF
TGTGCCAGCAGCCCGGGGGCCTATGGCTACACCTTC
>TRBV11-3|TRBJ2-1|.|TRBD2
CASSLGSGLARSSYNEQFF
TGTGCCAGCAGCTTAGGATCGGGACTAGCGCGGAGCTCCTACAATGAGCAGTTCTTC
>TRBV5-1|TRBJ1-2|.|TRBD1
CASSLAGTGTGDNYGYTF
TGCGCCAGCAGCTTGGCCGGTACCGGGACAGGGGATAACTATGGCTACACCTTC
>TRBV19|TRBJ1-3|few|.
CASSVDRYPRGNTIYF
TGTGCCAGTAGTGTTGACAGGTATCCGAGAGGAAACACCATATATTTT
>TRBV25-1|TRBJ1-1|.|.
CASSVGRRTEAFF
TGTGCCAGCAGTGTAGGTCGGAGGACTGAAGCTTTCTTT